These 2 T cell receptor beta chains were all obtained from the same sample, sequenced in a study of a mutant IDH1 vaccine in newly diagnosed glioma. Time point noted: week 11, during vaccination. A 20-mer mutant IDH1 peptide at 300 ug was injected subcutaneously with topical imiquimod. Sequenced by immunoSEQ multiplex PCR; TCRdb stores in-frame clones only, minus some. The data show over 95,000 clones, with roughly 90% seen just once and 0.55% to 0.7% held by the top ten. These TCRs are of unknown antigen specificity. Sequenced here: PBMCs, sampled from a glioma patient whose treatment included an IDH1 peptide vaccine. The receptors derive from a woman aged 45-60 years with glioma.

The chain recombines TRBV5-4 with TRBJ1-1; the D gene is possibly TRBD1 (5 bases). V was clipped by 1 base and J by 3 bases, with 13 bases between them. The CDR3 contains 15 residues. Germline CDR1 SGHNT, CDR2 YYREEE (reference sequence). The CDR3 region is CASSLRDLGDTEAFF. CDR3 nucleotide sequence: TGTGCCAGCAGCTTGAGGGACCTAGGGGACACTGAAGCTTTCTTT.

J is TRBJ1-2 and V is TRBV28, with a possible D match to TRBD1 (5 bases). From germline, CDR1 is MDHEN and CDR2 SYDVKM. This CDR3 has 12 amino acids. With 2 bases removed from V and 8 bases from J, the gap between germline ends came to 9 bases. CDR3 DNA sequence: TGTGCCAGCAGTTTAATGGGGGGAGGCTACACCTTC. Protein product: CASSLMGGGYTF.